Listed below are T cell receptor beta chains from one sample, sequenced in a study of vaccination and CD4 T cells after COVID-19. TCRdb passed the PCR reads through MiXCR, listing each CDR3 protein once. Found here are approximately 20,000 distinct CDR3 sequences, around 68% of them singletons; the top ten hold approximately 1%. The sample here was CD4+ T cells from blood, taken before SARS-CoV-2 vaccination. These receptors all come from a human donor who had recovered from COVID-19. CDR3s include the opening cysteine and the closing phenylalanine or tryptophan. The order of the fields is CDR3 DNA, CDR3 protein, V gene, D gene, J gene, clone size. A D gene is named only where the DNA matches it firmly. Not every row has a clone size; where given, it reads once, few, many or a size class.

CDR3nt: TGTGCCAGCAGCTTATCTTCTGGATTGGTGAGCACAGATACGCAGTATTTT; CDR3aa: CASSLSSGLVSTDTQYF; v_gene: TRBV11-2; d_gene: -; j_gene: TRBJ2-3; abundance: -
CDR3nt: TGTGCCAGCTCACCAGGGGAGGATAACTATGGCTACACCTTC; CDR3aa: CASSPGEDNYGYTF; v_gene: TRBV18; d_gene: -; j_gene: TRBJ1-2; abundance: -
CDR3nt: TGTGCCAGCAGACAGGGACAGGGAAATCAGCCCCAGCATTTT; CDR3aa: CASRQGQGNQPQHF; v_gene: TRBV7-8; d_gene: TRBD1; j_gene: TRBJ1-5; abundance: few
CDR3nt: TGTGCCAGCAGCTTCACACGGGACTATGGCTACACCTTC; CDR3aa: CASSFTRDYGYTF; v_gene: TRBV2; d_gene: -; j_gene: TRBJ1-2; abundance: -
CDR3nt: TGTGCCAGCAGTTACACGGGTCGACCATTGAACACTGAAGCTTTCTTT; CDR3aa: CASSYTGRPLNTEAFF; v_gene: TRBV6-5; d_gene: -; j_gene: TRBJ1-1; abundance: -
CDR3nt: TGCGCCAGCAACACACCAGGGGGACGTTCCGGGGAGCTGTTTTTT; CDR3aa: CASNTPGGRSGELFF; v_gene: TRBV4-1; d_gene: TRBD1; j_gene: TRBJ2-2; abundance: -
CDR3nt: TGTGCCAGCTCACCATCAGGGGCCGATTCACCCCTCCACTTT; CDR3aa: CASSPSGADSPLHF; v_gene: TRBV18; d_gene: -; j_gene: TRBJ1-6; abundance: -
CDR3nt: TGTGCCAGCAGCCTAGCGGGAGGGAACACCGGGGAGCTGTTTTTT; CDR3aa: CASSLAGGNTGELFF; v_gene: TRBV5-6; d_gene: TRBD2; j_gene: TRBJ2-2; abundance: -
CDR3nt: TGCAGTGCCCGGTTGGGGACTAGCGGCACAGATACGCAGTATTTT; CDR3aa: CSARLGTSGTDTQYF; v_gene: TRBV20-1; d_gene: TRBD2; j_gene: TRBJ2-3; abundance: -
CDR3nt: TGTGCCAGCAGCTTACCGGACAGGGTCGAGACCCAGTACTTC; CDR3aa: CASSLPDRVETQYF; v_gene: TRBV7-2; d_gene: TRBD1; j_gene: TRBJ2-5; abundance: -
CDR3nt: TGCAGTGCCTCTCAGACCAATTCACCCCTCCACTTT; CDR3aa: CSASQTNSPLHF; v_gene: TRBV20-1; d_gene: -; j_gene: TRBJ1-6; abundance: -
CDR3nt: TGCAGTGCTAGAGATGCTAGCGGGCTTTCCTACGAGCAGTACTTC; CDR3aa: CSARDASGLSYEQYF; v_gene: TRBV20-1; d_gene: TRBD2; j_gene: TRBJ2-7; abundance: -
CDR3nt: TGTGCCAGCACTTCCAGAAGCGGGGAGCTGTTTTTT; CDR3aa: CASTSRSGELFF; v_gene: TRBV2; d_gene: -; j_gene: TRBJ2-2; abundance: -
CDR3nt: TGTGCCAGCAGTACCCCCGGACAGGCCCCCCACGAGCAGTACTTC; CDR3aa: CASSTPGQAPHEQYF; v_gene: TRBV27; d_gene: TRBD1; j_gene: TRBJ2-7; abundance: -
CDR3nt: TGTGCCAGCAGTTTACCGGGACAGGGGACCACTGAAGCTTTCTTT; CDR3aa: CASSLPGQGTTEAFF; v_gene: TRBV28; d_gene: TRBD1; j_gene: TRBJ1-1; abundance: -
CDR3nt: TGCAGTGCTAGTAGCGGGGCCCCCAATACGCAGTATTTT; CDR3aa: CSASSGAPNTQYF; v_gene: TRBV20-1; d_gene: TRBD2; j_gene: TRBJ2-3; abundance: -
CDR3nt: TGCAGTGCTGGCCGGGACAGGGGACTGAACACCGGGGAGCTGTTTTTT; CDR3aa: CSAGRDRGLNTGELFF; v_gene: TRBV20-1; d_gene: TRBD1; j_gene: TRBJ2-2; abundance: -
CDR3nt: TGTGCCAGCAGCCGATATCCGGTGGGGGGGCCTAACACCGGGGAGCTGTTTTTT; CDR3aa: CASSRYPVGGPNTGELFF; v_gene: TRBV7-3; d_gene: -; j_gene: TRBJ2-2; abundance: once
CDR3nt: TGTGCCAGCTCACCAAGGACTAGCGGGAGCGTACAGACCCAGTACTTC; CDR3aa: CASSPRTSGSVQTQYF; v_gene: TRBV18; d_gene: TRBD2; j_gene: TRBJ2-5; abundance: -
CDR3nt: TGTGCCAGCGGACGTCCAAACACTGAAGCTTTCTTT; CDR3aa: CASGRPNTEAFF; v_gene: TRBV12-3/TRBV12-4; d_gene: -; j_gene: TRBJ1-1; abundance: -
CDR3nt: TGCAGTGCTAATCAAGGGGCTAGTTGGTCCTACAATGAGCAGTTCTTC; CDR3aa: CSANQGASWSYNEQFF; v_gene: TRBV20-1; d_gene: -; j_gene: TRBJ2-1; abundance: -
CDR3nt: TGCGCCAGCAGCTTGGGGACAGGTCGTTTGTACGAGCAGTACTTC; CDR3aa: CASSLGTGRLYEQYF; v_gene: TRBV5-1; d_gene: TRBD1; j_gene: TRBJ2-7; abundance: -
CDR3nt: TGCAGTGCCAGACTCGACAGGGCCACTGAAGCTTTCTTT; CDR3aa: CSARLDRATEAFF; v_gene: TRBV20-1; d_gene: TRBD1; j_gene: TRBJ1-1; abundance: few
CDR3nt: TGTGCCAGCAGCTTAACTAGCGGGCTGAACACCGGGGAGCTGTTTTTT; CDR3aa: CASSLTSGLNTGELFF; v_gene: TRBV7-6; d_gene: TRBD2; j_gene: TRBJ2-2; abundance: few
CDR3nt: TGTGCCAGTAAGACAGGGCCTGCCCGTGGCAATCAGCCCCAGCATTTT; CDR3aa: CASKTGPARGNQPQHF; v_gene: TRBV19; d_gene: TRBD1; j_gene: TRBJ1-5; abundance: -
CDR3nt: TGTGCCAGCAGCGCTGACCAAAATAGCAATCAGCCCCAGCATTTT; CDR3aa: CASSADQNSNQPQHF; v_gene: TRBV2; d_gene: -; j_gene: TRBJ1-5; abundance: -
CDR3nt: TGTGCCATCAGAATGAACAGGGATGCAGATACGCAGTGTTTT; CDR3aa: CAIRMNRDADTQCF; v_gene: TRBV10-3; d_gene: -; j_gene: TRBJ2-3; abundance: -
CDR3nt: TGTGCCAGCAGGACTAGCGGGCTTACCTACGAGCAGTACTTC; CDR3aa: CASRTSGLTYEQYF; v_gene: TRBV6-1; d_gene: TRBD2; j_gene: TRBJ2-7; abundance: -
CDR3nt: TGTGCCAGCGGGTTTTTTGGAACTGAAGCTTTCTTT; CDR3aa: CASGFFGTEAFF; v_gene: TRBV6-1; d_gene: -; j_gene: TRBJ1-1; abundance: -
CDR3nt: TGTGCCAGCAACAGGGGGCCGAACACTGAAGCTTTCTTT; CDR3aa: CASNRGPNTEAFF; v_gene: TRBV12-3/TRBV12-4; d_gene: TRBD1; j_gene: TRBJ1-1; abundance: -
CDR3nt: TGTGCCACCAGTGATTCCGGACAGGGAGGTGGGGCCCAGTACTTC; CDR3aa: CATSDSGQGGGAQYF; v_gene: TRBV24-1; d_gene: TRBD1; j_gene: TRBJ2-5; abundance: -
CDR3nt: TGTGCCAGCAGTGAGGACAACAATGAGCAGTTCTTC; CDR3aa: CASSEDNNEQFF; v_gene: TRBV2; d_gene: -; j_gene: TRBJ2-1; abundance: -
CDR3nt: TGCAGTGCTAGACCTTCCGGGGGTAGCGGGATCTACACAGATACGCAGTATTTT; CDR3aa: CSARPSGGSGIYTDTQYF; v_gene: TRBV20-1; d_gene: TRBD2; j_gene: TRBJ2-3; abundance: -
CDR3nt: TGTGCCAGCAGCTTATTCAGGGACGTGTCGGCCGTCTTC; CDR3aa: CASSLFRDVSAVF; v_gene: TRBV7-3; d_gene: -; j_gene: TRBJ1-2; abundance: -
CDR3nt: TGCAGTGCCGGACTAGCGGATTACACCGGGGAGCTGTTTTTT; CDR3aa: CSAGLADYTGELFF; v_gene: TRBV20-1; d_gene: TRBD2; j_gene: TRBJ2-2; abundance: -
CDR3nt: TGTGCCACCAGCGAGGAGGGGGCACGGGGCTACACCTTC; CDR3aa: CATSEEGARGYTF; v_gene: TRBV15; d_gene: TRBD1; j_gene: TRBJ1-2; abundance: -
CDR3nt: TGTGCCAGCTCACCATCCGGCAGGGGAAGAGGCACTGAAGCTTTCTTT; CDR3aa: CASSPSGRGRGTEAFF; v_gene: TRBV18; d_gene: -; j_gene: TRBJ1-1; abundance: -
CDR3nt: TGTGCCAGCAAGGGGACAGCACTTGGAAACACCATATATTTT; CDR3aa: CASKGTALGNTIYF; v_gene: TRBV7-6; d_gene: TRBD1; j_gene: TRBJ1-3; abundance: -
CDR3nt: TGTGCCAGCAATGAAGGTCGAGAGACCCAGTACTTC; CDR3aa: CASNEGRETQYF; v_gene: TRBV2; d_gene: -; j_gene: TRBJ2-5; abundance: -
CDR3nt: TGCGCCAGCAGCCTTAGCGGGAGGCAGTTCGACGAGCAGTACTTC; CDR3aa: CASSLSGRQFDEQYF; v_gene: TRBV5-1; d_gene: TRBD2; j_gene: TRBJ2-7; abundance: -
CDR3nt: TGCGCCAGCAGTGACACCCCGGGACTAGCGGGAGGAGATACGCAGTATTTT; CDR3aa: CASSDTPGLAGGDTQYF; v_gene: TRBV10-1; d_gene: TRBD2; j_gene: TRBJ2-3; abundance: -
CDR3nt: TGTGCCAGCACCCAAGAACTAGCTGTGATACAAGAGACCCAGTACTTC; CDR3aa: CASTQELAVIQETQYF; v_gene: TRBV6-2/TRBV6-3; d_gene: -; j_gene: TRBJ2-5; abundance: few
CDR3nt: TGTGCCAGCAGCCTAACACGGGCGGCAACTGAAGCTTTCTTT; CDR3aa: CASSLTRAATEAFF; v_gene: TRBV7-2; d_gene: -; j_gene: TRBJ1-1; abundance: -
CDR3nt: TGCAGTGCAGAACCGGGACTAGCGGGAGGTTCCTACAATGAGCAGTTCTTC; CDR3aa: CSAEPGLAGGSYNEQFF; v_gene: TRBV20-1; d_gene: TRBD2; j_gene: TRBJ2-1; abundance: -
CDR3nt: TGTGCCAGCAGACATGGACTAGCGGGAGACACAGATACGCAGTATTTT; CDR3aa: CASRHGLAGDTDTQYF; v_gene: TRBV7-9; d_gene: TRBD2; j_gene: TRBJ2-3; abundance: -
CDR3nt: TGTGCCAGCAGTGCAGCGGGAGTAAACGAGCAGTACTTC; CDR3aa: CASSAAGVNEQYF; v_gene: TRBV6-1; d_gene: TRBD2; j_gene: TRBJ2-7; abundance: -
CDR3nt: TGTGCCAGCGCCAAGACAGGGAGCATGCAGCCCCAGCATTTT; CDR3aa: CASAKTGSMQPQHF; v_gene: TRBV7-2; d_gene: TRBD1; j_gene: TRBJ1-5; abundance: few
CDR3nt: TGTGCCAGCACTCCTAGACAGGGGATCGGAACGACTAACTATGGCTACACCTTC; CDR3aa: CASTPRQGIGTTNYGYTF; v_gene: TRBV28; d_gene: TRBD1; j_gene: TRBJ1-2; abundance: -
CDR3nt: TGCAGTGCTAGTGACTCGCCTCTTGCTAGCGGCGAGACCCAGTACTTC; CDR3aa: CSASDSPLASGETQYF; v_gene: TRBV20-1; d_gene: TRBD2; j_gene: TRBJ2-5; abundance: -
CDR3nt: TGTGCCAGTAGGGGGACTAGCGACCCAACTTCCAATGAGCAGTTCTTC; CDR3aa: CASRGTSDPTSNEQFF; v_gene: TRBV19; d_gene: TRBD2; j_gene: TRBJ2-1; abundance: -
CDR3nt: TGTGCCAGCAGTGAAGCGGGGACGGTGAACACTGAAGCTTTCTTT; CDR3aa: CASSEAGTVNTEAFF; v_gene: TRBV25-1; d_gene: -; j_gene: TRBJ1-1; abundance: -